The clone carrying this TCR beta chain was observed a few times. The antigen remains undetermined. The data belong to a study of T-cell memory formation after mild COVID-19. Study context: The study found TCR clusters largely donor specific. Whole-study results and caveats: Clonal second-wave expansions that peaked on day 37 had unconfirmed SARS-CoV-2 specificity. In pre-infection memory, a portion of responding clones appeared, which suggested that cross-reactive memory joined.

V shed 6 bases and J shed 3 bases, with 11 bases lying between them. This CDR3 has 13 residues. Germline CDR1 SQVTM, CDR2 ANQGSEA. Researchers used 5'RACE with constant-segment primers to make TCR alpha and TCR beta cDNA libraries that carry sample barcodes and UMIs. TCRdb independently ran MiXCR on the 5' RACE reads; one entry per CDR3 protein. Of about 110,000 distinct CDR3 sequences in the sample, roughly 12% are singletons; the top ten hold roughly 30%. The clonotype comes from an adult woman who had mild COVID-19 (a few samples of this study predate the infection). Cell type and time point are not known. Sequenced: PBMCs or a T cell subset sorted from them (not recorded which). The chain uses TRBV29-1 and TRBJ2-2; D not certain. The CDR3 bases are TGCAGCGTCCACAGTCCCTACACCGGGGAGCTGTTTTTT. Translated: CSVHSPYTGELFF.